Listed here are 24 T cell receptor beta chains from one sample, sequenced in a study of identical twins. MiXCR was run by TCRdb on the 5' RACE reads, yielding one entry per CDR3 protein. Found here are more than 600,000 distinct CDR3 sequences, roughly 18% of them singletons; the top ten hold approximately 14%. These same data were also listed under a study on T cells expressing NK-cell markers.

Source material: PBMCs. The receptors were sampled from a woman under 30 in good health.

This clonotype was observed many times. The chain employs TRBV12-3 or TRBV12-4 and TRBJ2-1; tentatively, D is TRBD1 or TRBD2 (5 bases each). The CDR3 is 12 residues long. V gave up 3 bases and J gave up 7 bases, with 7 bases separating them. Here the CDR3 DNA reads TGTGCCAGCAGTTTTTGGGGGAATGAGCAGTTCTTC. Its translation: CASSFWGNEQFF.

This chain joins TRBV10-3 and TRBJ2-7, with TRBD2 identical over 11 bases. This CDR3 has 14 residues. From germline, CDR1 is ENHRY and CDR2 SYGVKD. The ends lost 9 bases at V and 1 base at J; junction bases unmatched: 5. CDR3 sequence reads: CAMSGTSGSYEQYF. In DNA form, the CDR3 reads TGTGCCATGTCTGGGACTAGCGGTTCCTACGAGCAGTACTTC.

The rearrangement joins TRBV20-1 to TRBJ2-1; 9 nucleotides line up with TRBD1. V lost 8 bases to trimming and J lost 6 bases; unmatched junction nucleotides: 2. From germline, CDR1 is DFQATT and CDR2 SNEGSKA (reference sequence). This CDR3 contains 11 residues. The chain's CDR3 is CSNRGPNEQFF. CDR3 bases: TGCAGTAACAGGGGGCCCAATGAGCAGTTCTTC.

This clonotype came up a few times. This chain's CDR3 is CASGSGLAASYEQYF. CDR3 bases: TGTGCCAGCGGATCGGGACTAGCGGCCTCCTACGAGCAGTACTTC. V is TRBV28 and J is TRBJ2-7; 11 nucleotides align to TRBD2. The CDR3 is 15 residues long. Per germline, CDR1 MDHEN and CDR2 SYDVKM. J lost 0 bases, V lost 8 bases, and 6 bases had no gene match.

This clonotype was seen at least ten times. V is TRBV20-1 and J is TRBJ1-2, with D perhaps TRBD1 (6 bases). The V end was cut by 1 base, the J end by 4 bases, with 13 bases between. The CDR3 is made up of 14 amino acids. CDR1 is DFQATT, CDR2 SNEGSKA, per germline (reference sequence). CDR3: CSARASWDTYGYTF. The DNA for the CDR3 is TGCAGTGCTAGAGCATCGTGGGACACCTATGGCTACACCTTC.

This clonotype occurred a few times. This chain uses TRBV29-1 with TRBJ2-1, with 10 bases lining up with TRBD1. The J segment lost 6 bases and the V segment lost 3 bases, leaving 5 bases of the junction unmatched. Germline loops: CDR1 SQVTM, CDR2 ANQGSEA. This CDR3 spans 14 amino acids. In nucleotides, the CDR3 is TGCAGCGTTGAGGGACAGGGGAGACTCAATGAGCAGTTCTTC. Protein product: CSVEGQGRLNEQFF.

This clonotype was found a few times. The CDR3 DNA reads TGTGCCAGCAGAGCATACACCGGGGAGCTGTTTTTT. Amino acids: CASRAYTGELFF. The chain has TRBV12-3 or TRBV12-4 and TRBJ2-2; no reliable D call. The CDR3 loop spans 12 amino acids. The V and J ends lost 6 bases and 3 bases respectively, with 5 bases between them.

The chain combines TRBV29-1 with TRBJ2-7, with D perhaps TRBD1 or TRBD2 (5 bases each). Trimming removed 4 bases at V and 3 bases at J, with 13 bases between. The CDR3 is 13 residues long. Germline V gene lookup returns CDR1 SQVTM and CDR2 ANQGSEA. The CDR3 spells CSVVGGSNYEQYF. CDR3 nucleotide sequence: TGCAGCGTTGTTGGGGGTAGTAACTACGAGCAGTACTTC.

The V gene is TRBV5-1, the J gene TRBJ1-1; no reliable D call. The CDR3 extends over 15 amino acids. Germline CDR1 is SGHRS and CDR2 is YFSETQ. With 0 bases removed from V and 0 bases from J, the gap between germline ends came to 9 bases. CDR3 amino acids: CASSLARRVNTEAFF. The CDR3 nucleotides read TGCGCCAGCAGCTTGGCTCGGCGGGTGAACACTGAAGCTTTCTTT.

A few counts support this clonotype. V usage is TRBV12-3 or TRBV12-4 and J usage is TRBJ2-4, with TRBD1 matching 8 bases. The V segment lost 6 bases and the J segment 7 bases; nucleotides outside the gene matches: 5. The CDR3 has 13 residues. CDR3 protein: CASRGGQANIQYF. The CDR3 DNA follows: TGTGCCAGCAGGGGGGGACAGGCTAACATTCAGTACTTC.

The chain couples TRBV20-1 to TRBJ2-5; D is unclear. The CDR3 is 12 residues long. Germline V gene lookup returns CDR1 DFQATT and CDR2 SNEGSKA (reference sequence). Trimming pared 0 bases from V and 5 bases from J, leaving 7 bases between. The DNA of the CDR3 is TGCAGTGCTAGAGATCTCTTGGAGACCCAGTACTTC. Encoded protein: CSARDLLETQYF.

V usage is TRBV7-9 and J usage is TRBJ1-5; no firm D call. Per the germline V gene, CDR1 is SEHNR and CDR2 is FQNEAQ (reference sequence). The CDR3 is made up of 11 amino acids. Trimming left V 6 bases short and J 9 bases short, with 9 bases between. The CDR3 loop is CASSRDGPQHF. CDR3 nucleotides: TGTGCCAGCAGTCGAGACGGGCCCCAGCATTTT.

In this sample, this clonotype turned up a few times. V usage is TRBV20-1 and J usage is TRBJ2-7; D is tentatively TRBD1 or TRBD2 (6 bases each). This CDR3 has 15 amino acids. Between the trimmed V and J ends, which lost 3 bases and 4 bases, there was a span of 19 bases. Germline V gives CDR1 DFQATT, CDR2 SNEGSKA (reference sequence). The CDR3 sequence: CSASEESLGGYEQYF. The CDR3 DNA reads as TGCAGTGCTAGCGAGGAGAGCCTAGGGGGGTACGAGCAGTACTTC.

This clonotype has just a few counts. V gene TRBV27 combines with J gene TRBJ2-2; the D is unclear. This CDR3 contains 15 residues. V was shortened by 7 bases and J by 7 bases, with 19 bases between the two germline ends. CDR1 is MNHEY, CDR2 SMNVEV, per germline (reference sequence). CDR3 bases: TGTGCCAGCACCCCCGAGACACCCGAAGGCGGGGAGCTGTTTTTT. This codes for CASTPETPEGGELFF.

This clonotype was seen more than once but under ten times. V and J are TRBV11-1 and TRBJ2-1; 12 bases align to TRBD2. The CDR3 spans 21 residues. Trimming at V came to 2 bases and at J to 0 bases, leaving 14 bases not matched to a gene. Germline assignment: CDR1 SGHAT and CDR2 FQDESV (reference sequence). CDR3 residues: CASSLPPGTSGPTSSYNEQFF. In nucleotides, the CDR3 is TGTGCCAGCAGCTTACCCCCCGGGACTAGCGGGCCTACAAGCTCCTACAATGAGCAGTTCTTC. The variable domain in full, completed from reference TRBV11-1 and TRBJ2-1, reads EAEVAQSPRYKITEKSQAVAFWCDPISGHATLYWYRQILGQGPELLVQFQDESVVDDSQLPKDRFSAERLKGVDSTLKIQPAELGDSAMYLCASSLPPGTSGPTSSYNEQFFGPGTRLTVL.

The rearrangement uses TRBV11-2 and TRBJ2-5; D might be TRBD1 (6 bases). Per the germline V gene, CDR1 is SGHAT and CDR2 is FQNNGV. The CDR3 consists of 15 residues. V gave up 3 bases and J gave up 4 bases, with 15 bases separating them. This chain's CDR3 is CASSLVISDRETQYF. For the CDR3, the DNA is TGTGCCAGCAGCTTGGTAATTTCGGACAGAGAGACCCAGTACTTC.

This clonotype was counted only a few times. The chain recombines TRBV21-1 with TRBJ2-1; the table's D call TRBD1 went unverified against the DNA. TRBV21-1 is a pseudogene. The CDR3 runs to 14 residues. The CDR3 region has the DNA TGTGCCAGCAGCGGCCGACAGATTTACAATGAGCAGTTCTTC. This codes for CASSGRQIYNEQFF.

This clonotype was counted a few times. The chain combines TRBV20-1 with TRBJ1-2; D is undetermined. The V end was cut by 3 bases, the J end by 2 bases, with 7 bases between. This CDR3 comprises 12 residues. Per the germline V gene, CDR1 is DFQATT and CDR2 is SNEGSKA (reference sequence). The CDR3 protein is CSASIQNYGYTF. The CDR3 region has the DNA TGCAGTGCTAGCATCCAGAACTATGGCTACACCTTC.

V gene TRBV7-9 combines with J gene TRBJ2-3; no firm D call. Germline values: CDR1 SEHNR, CDR2 FQNEAQ (reference sequence). This CDR3 region has 16 residues. Between the trimmed V and J ends, which lost 5 bases and 2 bases, there was a span of 17 bases. The DNA of the CDR3 is TGTGCCAGCAGCGACGCCTTCGCGGCCAACACAGATACGCAGTATTTT. The encoded protein is CASSDAFAANTDTQYF.

The chain joins TRBV20-1 to TRBJ2-1; tentatively, D is TRBD1 or TRBD2 (5 bases each). CDR3 length: 14 amino acids. The V gene lost 3 bases and the J gene lost 0 bases, with 9 bases spanning the gap. Germline V gives CDR1 DFQATT, CDR2 SNEGSKA (reference sequence). The CDR3 is CSASGGGSYNEQFF. The CDR3 DNA sequence: TGCAGTGCTAGTGGTGGGGGCTCCTACAATGAGCAGTTCTTC.

This rearrangement joins TRBV12-5 to TRBJ2-7; maybe TRBD1 (6 bases). This CDR3 comprises 14 residues. V gave up 8 bases and J gave up 3 bases, with 17 bases separating them. Germline V gene sequence: CDR1 LGHNT, CDR2 FRNRAP. The CDR3 is CASQKDSLYYEQYF. The DNA for the CDR3 is TGTGCTAGTCAGAAGGACAGCCTATACTACGAGCAGTACTTC.

This clonotype was found a few times. This rearrangement joins TRBV29-1 to TRBJ1-2, with 8 nucleotides matching TRBD1. Trimming cost V 5 bases and J 4 bases; bases outside gene matches: 6. CDR3 size: 13 residues. Germline-derived CDR1 and CDR2 are SQVTM and ANQGSEA. The CDR3 region is CSVLGDRLYGYTF. CDR3 in DNA: TGCAGCGTTTTGGGGGACAGGCTCTATGGCTACACCTTC.

At least ten counts were recorded for this clonotype. The chain carries TRBV7-2 and TRBJ2-1; no clear D. The ends were cut back, 8 bases at V and 10 bases at J, with 15 bases in the middle. Germline CDR1 reads SGHTA; CDR2 reads FQGNSA. The CDR3 totals 12 residues. The CDR3 reads CASRLRGPEQFF. The CDR3 DNA follows: TGTGCCAGCCGACTTCGAGGCCCCGAGCAGTTCTTC.

This clonotype was counted a few times. V usage is TRBV29-1 and J usage is TRBJ2-2; D ambiguous. Looked up from germline, CDR1 is SQVTM and CDR2 is ANQGSEA. V lost 1 base and J 7 bases, leaving 10 bases between the germline ends. CDR3 size: 13 residues. CDR3 region: CSVEGTVYGELFF. The DNA for the CDR3 is TGCAGCGTTGAAGGGACGGTTTACGGGGAGCTGTTTTTT.